The 3 T cell receptor beta chains in this list originate from one sample, sequenced in a study of neurological immune-mediated disorders. One entry per CDR3 protein results from TCRdb running MiXCR on the 5' RACE reads. The table lists 45,000 or so distinct CDR3 sequences, around 2.9% of them singletons, with more than 13% in the top ten. Sequencing used PBMCs. These receptors were collected from a woman aged 45-65 years with multiple sclerosis.

This clonotype was picked up many times. The gene calls are TRBV3-1 and TRBJ1-4, with 8 bases matching TRBD1. The CDR3 has 14 residues. Losses at the gene ends were 4 bases for V and 6 bases for J; bases not matched to a gene: 4. CDR1 and CDR2 from the germline V gene are LGHDT and YNNKEL (reference sequence). The chain's CDR3 is CASSPRGRDEKLFF. Here the CDR3 DNA reads TGTGCCAGCAGCCCCAGGGGGCGGGATGAAAAACTGTTTTTT.

This clonotype has ten or more counts. J is TRBJ2-3 and V is TRBV2; D gene uncertain. This CDR3 is 11 amino acids long. Germline V gives CDR1 SNHLY, CDR2 FYNNEI. Between the trimmed V and J ends, which lost 7 bases and 8 bases, there was a span of 10 bases. CDR3: CASIRTGTQYF. The CDR3 DNA is TGTGCCAGCATCCGAACTGGTACGCAGTATTTT.

This clonotype was picked up many times. The chain employs TRBV5-1 and TRBJ2-1, with 7 bases lining up with TRBD1. This CDR3 spans 16 amino acids. Trimming cost V 4 bases and J 6 bases; bases outside gene matches: 13. Germline V gives CDR1 SGHRS, CDR2 YFSETQ. In nucleotides, the CDR3 is TGCGCCAGCAGCCCTACCTTTGACAGGGCAGCCAATGAGCAGTTCTTC. Its protein product is CASSPTFDRAANEQFF.